This T cell receptor beta chain is from a study of radiation and T cells in renal cell carcinoma. Germline-derived CDR1 and CDR2 are SGHRS and YFSETQ. V lost 5 bases and J lost 0, with 13 bases in between. The CDR3 length is 15 residues. Described time point: blood 2 weeks post-SBRT. This sample's treatment: 15 Gy SBRT to primary tumor, nephrectomy 4 weeks later. Using immunoSEQ multiplex PCR, the repertoire was profiled, and TCRdb retains in-frame clones only, with some absent. The sample has roughly 130,000 clones, approximately 90% seen once. The starting material was blood, obtained from a patient whose treatment included radiotherapy and nephrectomy. This chain uses TRBV5-1 with TRBJ2-3, with D perhaps being TRBD1 or TRBD2 (5 bases each). The receptor was derived from a woman in her sixties or seventies with renal cell carcinoma. CDR3 residues: CASSPLGVSTDTQYF. The CDR3, as DNA: TGCGCCAGCAGTCCTCTGGGGGTAAGCACAGATACGCAGTATTTT. The full variable domain, in which reference TRBV5-1 and TRBJ2-3 provide the parts outside the CDR3, is KAGVTQTPRYLIKTRGQQVTLSCSPISGHRSVSWYQQTPGQGLQFLFEYFSETQRNKGNFPGRFSGRQFSNSRSEMNVSTLELGDSALYLCASSPLGVSTDTQYFGPGTRLTVL.